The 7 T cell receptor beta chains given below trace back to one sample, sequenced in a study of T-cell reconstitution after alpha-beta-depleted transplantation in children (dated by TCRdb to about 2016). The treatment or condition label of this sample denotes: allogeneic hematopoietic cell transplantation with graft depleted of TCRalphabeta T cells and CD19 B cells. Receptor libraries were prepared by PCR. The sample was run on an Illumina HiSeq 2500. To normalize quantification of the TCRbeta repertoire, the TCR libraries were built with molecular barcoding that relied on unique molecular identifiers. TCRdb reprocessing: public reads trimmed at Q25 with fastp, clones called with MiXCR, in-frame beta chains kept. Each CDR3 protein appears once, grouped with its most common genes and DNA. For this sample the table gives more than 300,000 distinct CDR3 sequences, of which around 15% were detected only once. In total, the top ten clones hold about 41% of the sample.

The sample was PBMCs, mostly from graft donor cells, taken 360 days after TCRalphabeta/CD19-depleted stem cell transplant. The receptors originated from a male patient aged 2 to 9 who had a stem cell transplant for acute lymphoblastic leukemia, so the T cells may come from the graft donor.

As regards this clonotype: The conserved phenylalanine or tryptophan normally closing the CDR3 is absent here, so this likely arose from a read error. The CDR3 DNA sequence: TGCGCCAGCAGCTTGTGGGTAGCGGGAGGGGAAGAGACCCAGTACTGC. Translating gives CASSLWVAGGEETQYC. The gene calls are TRBV5-1 and TRBJ2-5, with 11 bases identical to TRBD2. The CDR3 totals 16 residues. The germline gives CDR1 SGHRS, CDR2 YFSETQ. Losses at the gene ends were 1 base for V and 3 bases for J; bases not matched to a gene: 5.

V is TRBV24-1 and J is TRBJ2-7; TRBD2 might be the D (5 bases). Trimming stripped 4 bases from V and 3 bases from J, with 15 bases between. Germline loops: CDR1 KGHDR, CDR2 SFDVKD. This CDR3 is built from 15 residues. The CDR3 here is CATSDTSGNRYEQYF. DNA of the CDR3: TGTGCCACCAGTGACACAAGCGGAAATCGCTACGAGCAGTACTTC.

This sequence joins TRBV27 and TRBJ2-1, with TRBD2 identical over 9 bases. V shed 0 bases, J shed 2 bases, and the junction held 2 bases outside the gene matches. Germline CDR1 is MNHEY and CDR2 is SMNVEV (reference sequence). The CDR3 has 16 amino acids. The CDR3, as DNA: TGTGCCAGCAGTTTATCGAGCGGGAGGACCTACAATGAGCAGTTCTTC. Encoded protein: CASSLSSGRTYNEQFF.

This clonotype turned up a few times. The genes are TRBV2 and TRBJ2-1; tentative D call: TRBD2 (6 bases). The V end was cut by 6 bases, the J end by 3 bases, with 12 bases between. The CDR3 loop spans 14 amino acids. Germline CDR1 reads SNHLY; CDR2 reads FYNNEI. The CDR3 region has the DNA TGTGCCAGCAGGATCGGGACTCACTACAATGAGCAGTTCTTC. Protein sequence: CASRIGTHYNEQFF.

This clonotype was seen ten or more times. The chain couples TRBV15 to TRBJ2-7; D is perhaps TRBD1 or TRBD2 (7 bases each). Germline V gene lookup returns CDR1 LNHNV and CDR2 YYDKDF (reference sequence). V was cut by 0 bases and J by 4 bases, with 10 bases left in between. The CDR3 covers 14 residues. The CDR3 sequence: CATSRDRGGYEQYF. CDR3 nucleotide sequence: TGTGCCACCAGCAGAGACAGGGGGGGATACGAGCAGTACTTC.

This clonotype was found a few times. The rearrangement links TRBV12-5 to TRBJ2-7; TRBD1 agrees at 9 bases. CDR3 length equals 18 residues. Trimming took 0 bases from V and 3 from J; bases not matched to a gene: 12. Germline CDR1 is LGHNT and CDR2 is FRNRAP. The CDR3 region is CASGLVLGRDRALYEQYF. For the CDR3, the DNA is TGTGCTAGTGGTTTGGTATTGGGCCGGGACAGGGCCCTCTACGAGCAGTACTTC.

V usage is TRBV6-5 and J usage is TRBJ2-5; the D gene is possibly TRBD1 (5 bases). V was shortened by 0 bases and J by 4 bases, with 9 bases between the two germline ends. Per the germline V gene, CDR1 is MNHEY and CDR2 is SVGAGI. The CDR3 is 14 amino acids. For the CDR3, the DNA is TGTGCCAGCAGTTACTCGACAGTACGAGAGACCCAGTACTTC. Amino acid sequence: CASSYSTVRETQYF.